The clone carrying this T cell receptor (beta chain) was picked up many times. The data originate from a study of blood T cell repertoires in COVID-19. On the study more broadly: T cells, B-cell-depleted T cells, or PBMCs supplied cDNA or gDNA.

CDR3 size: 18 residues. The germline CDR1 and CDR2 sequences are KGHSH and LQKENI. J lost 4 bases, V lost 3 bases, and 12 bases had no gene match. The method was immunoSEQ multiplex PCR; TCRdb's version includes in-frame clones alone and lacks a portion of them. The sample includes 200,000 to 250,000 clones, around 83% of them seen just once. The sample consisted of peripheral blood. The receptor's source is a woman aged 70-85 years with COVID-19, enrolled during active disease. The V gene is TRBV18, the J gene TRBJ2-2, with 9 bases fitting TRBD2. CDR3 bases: TGTGCCAGCTCACCTACCGCCCCGGGACTAGCAAGCACCGGGGAGCTGTTTTTT. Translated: CASSPTAPGLASTGELFF.